The 32 T cell receptor beta chains below were found in one sample sequenced in a study of T cell responses to AZD1222 COVID-19 vaccine (dated by TCRdb to about 2021). The library was prepared using the immunoSEQ multiplex PCR assay. This is the immuneACCESS table as TCRdb keeps it, with only in-frame sequences that have V and J called. A part of the clones is gone; compared with another copy, unresolved V genes explain less than half, and the rest is unexplained. This sample is represented by roughly 190,000 clones; more than 85% of them were singletons. The top ten clonotypes cover 3.5% to 5% of the sample. The intended sense of this specimen's time point label: baseline before first vaccination. This material consisted of peripheral blood, taken on day 0 of AZD1222 vaccination. The receptors originated from an adult in good health.

In its sample, this clone was seen once. In DNA form, the CDR3 reads TGTGCCAGTGGGATAGAGACAGGGGTTTTCGAGACCCAGTACTTC. Encoded protein: CASGIETGVFETQYF. The chain employs TRBV5-6 and TRBJ2-5; TRBD1 aligns across 8 bases. The CDR3 sequence is 15 residues long. Trimming removed 8 bases from V and 5 bases from J; junction bases left unmatched: 14. Germline V gene data show CDR1 as SGHDT and CDR2 as YYEEEE.

The chain uses TRBV5-1 and TRBJ1-1, with 7 positions matching TRBD1. Germline V CDR1 and CDR2: SGHRS, YFSETQ. The CDR3 sequence is 14 residues long. The trim removed 0 bases at V and 7 bases at J, leaving 6 bases unmatched. Here the CDR3 reads CASSLGGTAHEAFF. The DNA of the CDR3 is TGCGCCAGCAGCTTGGGGGGGACAGCTCATGAAGCTTTCTTT.

The gene calls are TRBV5-8 and TRBJ1-6; the match to TRBD1 covers 9 bases. Germline CDR1 and CDR2: SGHTS and YDEGEE. The CDR3 loop spans 14 amino acids. V was clipped by 9 bases and J by 7 bases; unmatched bases: 8. In nucleotides, the CDR3 is TGTGCCACGGAACAGGGGGCTCGGAATTCACCCCTCCACTTT. Protein: CATEQGARNSPLHF.

The rearrangement uses TRBV2 and TRBJ2-2; perhaps TRBD1 as D (6 bases). This CDR3 is 15 amino acids long. The germline gives CDR1 SNHLY, CDR2 FYNNEI. Deletions cut 3 bases from V and 6 bases from J, with 14 bases between. In DNA, the CDR3 is TGTGCCAGCAGTGAGGTCAGGGGTTCCCCCGGGGAGCTGTTTTTT. Translating it yields CASSEVRGSPGELFF.

V is TRBV7-2 and J is TRBJ1-1; no firm D call. The V end lost 5 bases, the J end lost 5 bases, and 9 bases lay between the germline ends. The CDR3 consists of 12 residues. Germline values: CDR1 SGHTA, CDR2 FQGNSA. CDR3 region: CASSQRVTEAFF. CDR3 bases: TGTGCCAGCAGCCAAAGGGTTACTGAAGCTTTCTTT.

The V and J genes are TRBV5-1 and TRBJ2-2; D gene ambiguous. The CDR3 sequence is 15 residues long. The V gene's germline CDR1 is SGHRS and CDR2 YFSETQ. The V end lost 2 bases, the J end lost 1 base, and 9 bases lay between the germline ends. The CDR3 bases are TGCGCCAGCAGCTTAGCTTCCCAGAACACCGGGGAGCTGTTTTTT. Translation gives CASSLASQNTGELFF.

The chain carries TRBV16 and TRBJ1-5; 10 bases match TRBD1. This CDR3 comprises 16 residues. The J segment lost 3 bases and the V segment lost 3 bases, leaving 5 bases of the junction unmatched. Germline CDR1 reads KGHSY; CDR2 reads FQNENV. The CDR3 DNA is TGTGCCAGCAGCCAGACGGGACAGGGGATCAATCAGCCCCAGCATTTT. Protein sequence: CASSQTGQGINQPQHF.

V usage is TRBV6-5 and J usage is TRBJ2-7; TRBD2 matches at 9 bases. V lost 6 bases and J lost 2; bases outside the gene matches: 8. The CDR3 is 15 residues long. Germline CDR1 is MNHEY and CDR2 is SVGAGI. CDR3 residues: CASSLIAGEAYEQYF. The DNA for the CDR3 is TGTGCCAGCAGCCTTATAGCGGGAGAAGCCTACGAGCAGTACTTC.

This chain connects TRBV27 to TRBJ2-1; tentative D call: TRBD2 (5 bases). V was cut by 3 bases and J by 5 bases, with 14 bases left in between. Germline V gene data show CDR1 as MNHEY and CDR2 as SMNVEV (reference sequence). The CDR3 runs 15 residues. CDR3 nucleotide sequence: TGTGCCAGCAGTTTTCGGCGGGCATACCACAATGAGCAGTTCTTC. This sequence encodes CASSFRRAYHNEQFF.

The rearrangement links TRBV5-8 to TRBJ1-4; D unclear. This CDR3 region has 15 residues. In germline, CDR1 is SGHTS, CDR2 YDEGEE. V lost 4 bases to trimming and J lost 5 bases, with 15 bases between them. The CDR3 sequence is CASSPLGRRNEKLFF. Written as DNA, the CDR3 is TGTGCCAGCAGCCCCCTGGGCCGCAGAAATGAAAAACTGTTTTTT. Full variable domain (outside the CDR3, taken from reference TRBV5-8 and TRBJ1-4): EAGVTQSPTHLIKTRGQQATLRCSPISGHTSVYWYQQALGLGLQFLLWYDEGEERNRGNFPPRFSGRQFPNYSSELNVNALELEDSALYLCASSPLGRRNEKLFFGSGTQLSVL.

The chain links TRBV3-1 (or the pseudogene TRBV3-2) to TRBJ2-6; D may be TRBD2 (6 bases). This CDR3 contains 16 residues. Trimming pared 8 bases from V and 2 bases from J, leaving 16 bases between. Germline V lookup: CDR1 LGHDT, CDR2 YNNKEL (reference sequence). The CDR3 spells CASRGGGSAGANVLTF. The CDR3 DNA reads as TGTGCCAGCCGGGGCGGAGGGTCGGCTGGGGCCAACGTCCTGACTTTC.

This chain connects TRBV5-1 to TRBJ1-2; 10 bases are shared with TRBD1. V lost 7 bases to trimming and J lost 3 bases; unmatched junction nucleotides: 9. From germline, CDR1 is SGHRS and CDR2 YFSETQ. This CDR3 spans 15 amino acids. CDR3 residues: CASFDRGRDHYGYTF. The CDR3 DNA reads as TGCGCCAGCTTTGACAGGGGGCGAGATCACTATGGCTACACCTTC. Variable domain in full (rest from reference TRBV5-1 and TRBJ1-2): KAGVTQTPRYLIKTRGQQVTLSCSPISGHRSVSWYQQTPGQGLQFLFEYFSETQRNKGNFPGRFSGRQFSNSRSEMNVSTLELGDSALYLCASFDRGRDHYGYTFGSGTRLTVV.

The gene calls are TRBV11-2 and TRBJ2-3; 7 bases fit TRBD2. The V and J ends lost 5 bases and 0 bases, in that order; junction bases with no gene match: 11. From germline, CDR1 is SGHAT and CDR2 FQNNGV. CDR3 length equals 17 residues. CDR3 DNA: TGTGCCAGCAGCATCTTCGGCCTAGCGGCTAGCACAGATACGCAGTATTTT. It specifies CASSIFGLAASTDTQYF.

The genes are TRBV14 and TRBJ1-4; D ambiguous. The germline V gene encodes CDR1 SGHDN and CDR2 FVKESK. CDR3 length: 15 residues. Between the trimmed V and J ends, which lost 4 bases and 5 bases, there was a span of 14 bases. The CDR3 bases are TGTGCCAGCAGCCTCGCCGGGCTGCGGAATGAAAAACTGTTTTTT. Its translation: CASSLAGLRNEKLFF. The whole variable domain, filled in from reference TRBV14 and TRBJ1-4, reads EAGVTQFPSHSVIEKGQTVTLRCDPISGHDNLYWYRRVMGKEIKFLLHFVKESKQDESGMPNNRFLAERTGGTYSTLKVQPAELEDSGVYFCASSLAGLRNEKLFFGSGTQLSVL.

The chain is built from TRBV7-9 and TRBJ2-2; the D is unclear. Per germline, CDR1 SEHNR and CDR2 FQNEAQ (reference sequence). The CDR3 is 13 amino acids. V was clipped by 5 bases and J by 4 bases, with 8 bases between them. DNA of the CDR3: TGTGCCAGCAGCAGTTTGTCCACCGGGGAGCTGTTTTTT. Its translation: CASSSLSTGELFF.

The CDR3 nucleotides read TGTGCCAGCAGACGCAGGGTACCCGGGGAGCTGTTTTTT. It translates to CASRRRVPGELFF. The genes are TRBV3-1 (or the pseudogene TRBV3-2) and TRBJ2-2; a possible D gene is TRBD1 (5 bases). CDR1 and CDR2 from the germline V gene are LGHDT and YNNKEL (reference sequence). The CDR3 has 13 amino acids. V lost 6 bases to trimming and J lost 6 bases, with 11 bases between them.

The chain links TRBV28 to TRBJ1-1; D is unclear. Trimming removed 2 bases at V and 7 bases at J, with 11 bases between. Germline values: CDR1 MDHEN, CDR2 SYDVKM. The CDR3 extends over 13 amino acids. CDR3 in DNA: TGTGCCAGCAGTTTACCCCACACTGTTGAAGCTTTCTTT. It codes for CASSLPHTVEAFF. The full variable domain, its missing parts supplied by reference TRBV28 and TRBJ1-1, is DVKVTQSSRYLVKRTGEKVFLECVQDMDHENMFWYRQDPGLGLRLIYFSYDVKMKEKGDIPEGYSVSREKKERFSLILESASTNQTSMYLCASSLPHTVEAFFGQGTRLTVV.

The chain recombines TRBV7-6 with TRBJ1-2; 9 bases are a match to TRBD1. The CDR3 is 17 amino acids. With 5 bases clipped from V and 6 bases from J, the junction kept 16 bases outside the gene matches. The V gene's germline CDR1 is SGHVS and CDR2 FNYEAQ. This chain's CDR3 is CASSLTVGQGKIDGYTF. In nucleotides, the CDR3 is TGTGCCAGCAGCCTAACCGTTGGACAGGGGAAAATCGATGGCTACACCTTC.

The chain links TRBV19 to TRBJ2-1; no clear D. Germline loops: CDR1 LNHDA, CDR2 SQIVND (reference sequence). The CDR3 is made up of 12 amino acids. The V end was cut by 8 bases, the J end by 1 base, with 6 bases between. The CDR3 protein is CASSASYNEQFF. For the CDR3, the DNA is TGTGCCAGTTCCGCTTCCTACAATGAGCAGTTCTTC. Filled out from reference TRBV19 and TRBJ2-1, the complete variable domain reads DGGITQSPKYLFRKEGQNVTLSCEQNLNHDAMYWYRQDPGQGLRLIYYSQIVNDFQKGDIAEGYSVSREKKESFPLTVTSAQKNPTAFYLCASSASYNEQFFGPGTRLTVL.

The rearrangement links TRBV12-5 to TRBJ2-7, with TRBD1 as a possible D gene (6 bases). The V gene lost 6 bases and the J gene lost 2 bases, with 11 bases spanning the gap. The CDR3 extends over 13 amino acids. Germline CDR1 LGHNT, CDR2 FRNRAP. Written as DNA, the CDR3 is TGTGCTAGTGGGGAAGGACAGACCTACGAGCAGTACTTC. This translates into CASGEGQTYEQYF.

The chain is built from TRBV7-9 and TRBJ1-6, with D possibly being TRBD1 (5 bases). The germline V gene has CDR1 SEHNR and CDR2 FQNEAQ (reference sequence). V was clipped by 4 bases and J by 7 bases, with 11 bases between them. The CDR3 is made up of 14 amino acids. The CDR3 reads CASSSLGVNSPLHF. The CDR3 region has the DNA TGTGCCAGCAGCTCCCTAGGGGTAAATTCACCCCTCCACTTT.

V usage is TRBV27 and J usage is TRBJ1-5; no firm D call. The CDR3 is 15 amino acids. Per germline, CDR1 MNHEY and CDR2 SMNVEV (reference sequence). V lost 6 bases and J lost 0, with 12 bases in between. The CDR3 here is CASRFGTTSNQPQHF. The CDR3 coding sequence is TGTGCCAGCAGGTTTGGCACCACTAGCAATCAGCCCCAGCATTTT.

This chain connects TRBV9 to TRBJ2-1; 8 bases line up with TRBD2. The CDR3 spans 16 residues. CDR1 and CDR2 (germline): SGDLS, YYNGEE. V shed 4 bases and J 1 base; nucleotides not matched to a gene: 7. The CDR3 DNA reads as TGTGCCAGCAGCCCGAGACTAGCGCCTTCCTACAATGAGCAGTTCTTC. Its translation: CASSPRLAPSYNEQFF.

This chain links TRBV12-5 with TRBJ1-6, with TRBD1 matching 7 bases. The germline gives CDR1 LGHNT, CDR2 FRNRAP. The J segment lost 10 bases and the V segment lost 0 bases, leaving 12 bases of the junction unmatched. This CDR3 spans 17 amino acids. CDR3 protein: CASGLVQGMVWESPLHF. DNA of the CDR3: TGTGCTAGTGGTTTGGTACAGGGGATGGTTTGGGAATCACCCCTCCACTTT.

The rearrangement uses TRBV19 and TRBJ2-2; D may match TRBD1 or TRBD2 (6 bases each). Germline V gene lookup returns CDR1 LNHDA and CDR2 SQIVND (reference sequence). V was cut by 3 bases and J by 1 base, with 15 bases left in between. The CDR3 is made up of 17 amino acids. The DNA of the CDR3 is TGTGCCAGTAGTATCCCGATCGGGGGCTTGAACACCGGGGAGCTGTTTTTT. Translated, it gives CASSIPIGGLNTGELFF.

V gene TRBV19 combines with J gene TRBJ2-2; maybe TRBD1 (5 bases). This CDR3 spans 14 amino acids. Trimming pared 1 base from V and 5 bases from J, leaving 8 bases between. CDR1 and CDR2 (germline): LNHDA, SQIVND (reference sequence). The CDR3 loop reads CASSIAGQTGELFF. For the CDR3, the DNA is TGTGCCAGTAGTATAGCAGGGCAGACCGGGGAGCTGTTTTTT.

The chain links TRBV7-9 to TRBJ1-6; 7 nucleotides line up with TRBD1. Germline CDR1 and CDR2: SEHNR and FQNEAQ (reference sequence). The CDR3 has 15 residues. J gave up 5 bases and V 4 bases, and 5 bases lay outside the gene matches. The CDR3 protein is CASSSGTVNNSPLHF. The CDR3 DNA is TGTGCCAGCAGCTCCGGGACAGTGAATAATTCACCCCTCCACTTT.

V gene TRBV6-1 combines with J gene TRBJ2-3, with a tentative D call TRBD1 (5 bases). Germline CDR1 MNHNS, CDR2 SASEGT. This CDR3 has 16 residues. The V gene lost 4 bases and the J gene lost 4 bases, with 18 bases spanning the gap. CDR3 loop: CASSVLMVLGADTQYF. CDR3 sequence (DNA): TGTGCCAGCAGTGTCTTAATGGTTTTAGGGGCAGATACGCAGTATTTT.

This chain joins TRBV3-1 (or the pseudogene TRBV3-2) and TRBJ2-1; maybe TRBD2 (5 bases). This CDR3 spans 16 amino acids. Trimming removed 1 base at V and 7 bases at J, with 17 bases between. Looked up from germline, CDR1 is LGHDT and CDR2 is YNNKEL (reference sequence). The CDR3 region is CASSQGEASLRNEQFF. The CDR3 DNA reads as TGTGCCAGCAGCCAAGGGGAAGCTAGCCTAAGGAATGAGCAGTTCTTC.

This clone was observed a single time. The CDR3 is CASSLLSTYEQYF. CDR3 DNA sequence: TGTGCCAGCAGTTTATTAAGCACCTACGAGCAGTACTTC. J is TRBJ2-7 and V is TRBV27; no definite D call. Trimming pared 1 base from V and 2 bases from J, leaving 6 bases between. CDR3 size: 13 residues. Per the germline V gene, CDR1 is MNHEY and CDR2 is SMNVEV (reference sequence).

The rearrangement joins TRBV27 to TRBJ2-7; D possibly matches TRBD1 or TRBD2 (5 bases each). There are 12 residues in the CDR3. Between the trimmed V and J ends, which lost 8 bases and 4 bases, there was a span of 12 bases. Germline values: CDR1 MNHEY, CDR2 SMNVEV (reference sequence). The CDR3 region is CASAQGGYEQYF. The DNA of the CDR3 is TGTGCCAGCGCCCAGGGCGGGTACGAGCAGTACTTC.

For this clone: Other DNA sequences from this sample encode an identical CDR3 as well. The V and J genes are TRBV19 and TRBJ1-5; no reliable D call. Deletions cut 1 base from V and 2 bases from J, with 3 bases between. Germline assignment: CDR1 LNHDA and CDR2 SQIVND (reference sequence). The CDR3 extends over 13 amino acids. In nucleotides, the CDR3 is TGTGCCAGTAGTATAGGGGGCAATCAGCCCCAGCATTTT. This encodes CASSIGGNQPQHF.